The next 10 T cell receptor beta chains were all read from a single sample in a study of patients and donors after allogeneic stem cell transplantation. Each CDR3 protein is one row after TCRdb ran MiXCR on the RT-PCR reads. The sample yields 100,000 to 120,000 distinct CDR3 sequences, approximately 35% seen once. The sequenced sample was blood, either unsorted or a sorted T cell fraction (not recorded which). The receptors here all came from a human donor who was either an allogeneic HSCT recipient or a stem cell or donor lymphocyte infusion donor (not recorded which). It is not recorded whose cells these are; they may come from a transplant donor.

This clonotype turned up a few times. This chain links TRBV29-1 with TRBJ2-1, with D tentatively TRBD1 (5 bases). The V gene lost 1 base and the J gene lost 4 bases, with 17 bases spanning the gap. The CDR3 runs 16 residues. CDR1 and CDR2 from the germline V gene are SQVTM and ANQGSEA. The CDR3 DNA sequence: TGCAGCGTTGAAGGCCCCCCCAGGGCCCTATACAATGAGCAGTTCTTC. It yields the protein CSVEGPPRALYNEQFF.

This clonotype was detected only a few times. J is TRBJ2-7 and V is TRBV12-3 or TRBV12-4; possibly TRBD1 or TRBD2 for D (6 bases each). With 4 bases removed from V and 3 bases from J, the gap between germline ends came to 13 bases. The CDR3 runs to 14 residues. The CDR3 DNA reads TGTGCCAGCAGTTGGGGGGCCTTAAACTACGAGCAGTACTTC. It codes for CASSWGALNYEQYF.

This clonotype was seen only a few times. The chain combines TRBV15 with TRBJ2-4; D gene ambiguous. Trimming stripped 0 bases from V and 0 bases from J, with 6 bases between. This CDR3 has 15 residues. Germline CDR1 reads LNHNV; CDR2 reads YYDKDF (reference sequence). As DNA, the CDR3 is TGTGCCACCAGCAGAGATTATCTAGCCAAAAACATTCAGTACTTC. Translating it yields CATSRDYLAKNIQYF.

The V and J genes are TRBV4-2 and TRBJ1-2; TRBD1 aligns across 8 bases. Germline CDR1 reads LGHNA; CDR2 reads YNFKEQ. With V trimmed by 1 base and J by 7 bases, 8 bases remained unmatched. This CDR3 is 15 amino acids long. This chain's CDR3 is CASSQVAGGSSGYTF. CDR3 DNA: TGTGCCAGCAGCCAAGTGGCAGGGGGCAGTAGTGGCTACACCTTC.

The chain joins TRBV20-1 to TRBJ1-4, with 8 positions matching TRBD1. The trim removed 6 bases at V and 7 bases at J, leaving 10 bases unmatched. In germline, CDR1 is DFQATT, CDR2 SNEGSKA (reference sequence). The length of the CDR3 is 14 residues. CDR3 sequence (DNA): TGCAGTGCCAGGACAGGGAGATTGGGTGAAAAACTGTTTTTT. Translated, it gives CSARTGRLGEKLFF.

This clonotype has more than one count but fewer than ten. The V call is TRBV5-1, the J call TRBJ1-5, with 9 bases that match TRBD1. Germline V gives CDR1 SGHRS, CDR2 YFSETQ. The V and J ends lost 3 bases and 6 bases, in that order; junction bases with no gene match: 4. The CDR3 length is 14 residues. The CDR3 sequence: CASSSTGGRQPQHF. CDR3 DNA: TGCGCCAGCAGCTCCACAGGGGGCCGTCAGCCCCAGCATTTT.

In its sample, this clonotype was seen a few times. The chain is built from TRBV4-3 and TRBJ1-1, with D unresolved. Trimming pared 0 bases from V and 8 bases from J, leaving 13 bases between. The CDR3 is 14 residues long. Germline V gives CDR1 LGHNA, CDR2 YSLEER. The CDR3 reads CASSQDGVFEEAFF. Here the CDR3 DNA reads TGCGCCAGCAGCCAAGATGGGGTCTTTGAAGAAGCTTTCTTT.

The rearrangement uses TRBV20-1 and TRBJ1-3; D gene unclear. This CDR3 has 11 residues. V was pared by 1 base and J by 7 bases, with 5 bases between. Germline-derived CDR1 and CDR2 are DFQATT and SNEGSKA (reference sequence). The CDR3 protein is CSARVGNTIYF. CDR3 DNA sequence: TGCAGTGCTAGAGTGGGTAACACCATATATTTT.

The sample holds a few counts of this clonotype. This rearrangement joins TRBV20-1 to TRBJ1-3; 7 nucleotides match TRBD1. Germline CDR1 DFQATT, CDR2 SNEGSKA (reference sequence). Trimming took 1 base from V and 3 from J; bases not matched to a gene: 9. The CDR3 runs 16 residues. Here the CDR3 DNA reads TGCAGTGCTAGAGCCTTCGACAGGGCGGGTGGAAACACCATATATTTT. Its translation is CSARAFDRAGGNTIYF.

This chain links TRBV20-1 with TRBJ2-1, with 8 bases identical to TRBD2. The CDR3 spans 13 residues. Germline assignment: CDR1 DFQATT and CDR2 SNEGSKA (reference sequence). Trimming cost V 6 bases and J 6 bases; bases outside gene matches: 7. CDR3 residues: CSAPGLVGNEQFF. CDR3 nucleotides: TGCAGTGCCCCGGGACTAGTCGGCAATGAGCAGTTCTTC.